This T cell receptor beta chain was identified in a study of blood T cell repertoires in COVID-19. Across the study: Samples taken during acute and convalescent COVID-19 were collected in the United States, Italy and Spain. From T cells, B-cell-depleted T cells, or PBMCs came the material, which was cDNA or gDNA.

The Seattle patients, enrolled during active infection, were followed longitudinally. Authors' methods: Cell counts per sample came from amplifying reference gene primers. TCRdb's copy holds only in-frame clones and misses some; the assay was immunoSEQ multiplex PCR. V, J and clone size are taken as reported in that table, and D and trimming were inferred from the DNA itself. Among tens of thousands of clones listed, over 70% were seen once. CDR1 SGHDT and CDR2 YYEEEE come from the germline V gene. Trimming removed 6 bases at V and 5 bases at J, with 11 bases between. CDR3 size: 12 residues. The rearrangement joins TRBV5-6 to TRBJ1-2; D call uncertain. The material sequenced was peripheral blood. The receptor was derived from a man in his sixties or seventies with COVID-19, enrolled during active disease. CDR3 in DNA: TGTGCCAGCACCACCTATGCATATGGCTACACCTTC. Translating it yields CASTTYAYGYTF.